These 4 T cell receptor beta chains were all obtained from the same sample, sequenced in a study of T cell responses to AZD1222 COVID-19 vaccine. The data were produced by immunoSEQ multiplex PCR, yet TCRdb's version contains in-frame clones alone and is incomplete. This sample has roughly 40,000 clones, with 90% found just once. The sequencing used peripheral blood, collected 28 days after the second AZD1222 dose. Receptors were obtained from an adult who received the AZD1222 COVID-19 vaccine.

This clone has a handful of counts. The chain employs TRBV14 and TRBJ1-5, with a possible D match to TRBD1 (6 bases). V dropped 0 bases and J dropped 2 bases, with 11 bases sitting between them. The CDR3 totals 16 residues. The germline CDR1 and CDR2 sequences are SGHDN and FVKESK. The CDR3 bases are TGTGCCAGCAGCCAAGAGGGGGGCTGGGGCAATCAGCCCCAGCATTTT. Translated, it gives CASSQEGGWGNQPQHF.

V usage is TRBV19 and J usage is TRBJ1-5; D not resolved. CDR1 is LNHDA, CDR2 SQIVND, per germline (reference sequence). The CDR3 runs to 15 residues. Trimming cost V 6 bases and J 2 bases, with 14 bases left between them. The CDR3 DNA is TGTGCCAGTAGCTGGGTCCCTGGGCGCAATCAGCCCCAGCATTTT. Amino acids: CASSWVPGRNQPQHF.

The rearrangement links TRBV6-2 or TRBV6-3 to TRBJ2-3, with D tentatively TRBD1 (5 bases). The CDR3 is 13 amino acids. The V end was cut by 4 bases, the J end by 2 bases, with 7 bases between. In germline, CDR1 is MNHEY, CDR2 SVGEGT. CDR3 coding DNA: TGTGCCAGCAGTTCACAGGACACAGATACGCAGTATTTT. Encoded protein: CASSSQDTDTQYF.

J is TRBJ2-1 and V is TRBV5-1, with 9 bases aligning to TRBD2. Germline-derived CDR1 and CDR2 are SGHRS and YFSETQ. The CDR3 runs 17 residues. The V segment lost 0 bases and the J segment 7 bases; nucleotides outside the gene matches: 11. The CDR3 nucleotides read TGCGCCAGCAGCTTGGGGTCCCGCCTAGCGGGGCTTAATGAGCAGTTCTTC. Its protein product is CASSLGSRLAGLNEQFF.